The rows below give T cell receptor beta chains drawn from one sample of a study of read filtering for tumor transcriptome and immune sequencing. TCRdb passed the reads through MiXCR, listing each CDR3 protein once. The table includes around 140,000 distinct CDR3 sequences, over 10% detected once. The sample comprised a population of CD138-negative cells sorted from bone marrow. These receptors all come from a donor at least 40 years old with multiple myeloma. Both conserved end residues are part of each CDR3. D genes are given only for firm matches. Where a row states a size, it is once, few, many or the class of an expanded clone; other rows omit it.

>TRBJ2-5|.|TRBV10-3|many
CAISLDLPGQETQYF
TGTGCCATCAGCCTGGACCTCCCAGGACAAGAGACCCAGTACTTC
>TRBJ2-2|TRBD1|TRBV29-1|many
CSAMGQVYTGELFF
TGCAGCGCTATGGGACAGGTTTACACCGGGGAGCTGTTTTTT
>TRBJ2-1|.|TRBV6-5|few
CASSTTGSEQFF
TGTGCCAGCAGTACTACGGGGAGTGAGCAGTTCTTC
>TRBJ1-1|.|TRBV25-1|many
CASGDPKDVNTEAFF
TGTGCCAGCGGGGATCCGAAAGATGTGAACACTGAAGCTTTCTTT
>TRBJ2-1|TRBD2|TRBV6-2/TRBV6-3|.
CASSFTSGWNNEQFF
TGTGCCAGCAGTTTTACTAGCGGGTGGAACAATGAGCAGTTCTTC
>TRBJ1-2|TRBD1|TRBV6-5|many
CASSSLRDRGRDF
TGTGCCAGCAGTTCCCTCCGGGACAGGGGGCGGGACTTC
>TRBJ1-1|.|TRBV6-5|many
CASSFRRGDGEAFF
TGTGCCAGCAGTTTCCGACGGGGCGATGGTGAAGCTTTCTTT
>TRBJ1-1|.|TRBV3-1|many
CASSQGVNTEAFF
TGTGCCAGCAGCCAAGGGGTGAACACTGAAGCTTTCTTT
>TRBJ2-7|TRBD1|TRBV20-1|many
CSATDQGAGYEQYF
TGCAGTGCTACAGACCAGGGGGCCGGGTACGAGCAGTACTTC
>TRBJ2-7|.|TRBV11-2|many
CASTEAGGFYEQYF
TGTGCCAGCACCGAGGCAGGGGGGTTCTACGAGCAGTACTTC
>TRBJ2-7|.|TRBV4-1|many
CASSLPGRTYEQYF
TGCGCCAGCAGCCTTCCGGGACGGACCTACGAGCAGTACTTC
>TRBJ2-1|TRBD2|TRBV6-8|many
CASSYETSGNSYNEQFF
TGTGCCAGCAGTTACGAGACTAGCGGGAATTCCTACAATGAGCAGTTCTTC
>TRBJ1-5|.|TRBV7-2|many
CASSSTGFQPQHF
TGTGCCAGCAGCTCGACAGGTTTTCAGCCCCAGCATTTT
>TRBJ2-1|.|TRBV29-1|many
CSVPSREGSDEQFF
TGCAGCGTTCCCTCGAGAGAGGGGAGCGATGAGCAGTTCTTC
>TRBJ2-1|TRBD1|TRBV29-1|many
CSVNSWDRGRSDEQFF
TGCAGCGTCAATTCTTGGGACAGGGGGCGCTCGGATGAGCAGTTCTTC
>TRBJ1-1|.|TRBV18|many
CASKETYYTEAFF
TGTGCCAGCAAGGAGACCTACTACACTGAAGCTTTCTTT
>TRBJ1-1|TRBD1|TRBV6-5|many
CASSYSGRGRDEAFF
TGTGCCAGCAGTTACTCGGGCAGGGGGCGTGATGAAGCTTTCTTT
>TRBJ2-4|TRBD2|TRBV12-3/TRBV12-4|.
CSSGSKNIQYF
TGTTCTAGCGGATCCAAAAACATTCAGTACTTC
>TRBJ2-1|TRBD1|TRBV6-6|many
CASSFFGQGVNEQFF
TGTGCCAGCAGCTTTTTCGGACAGGGAGTTAATGAGCAGTTCTTC
>TRBJ2-7|.|TRBV29-1|many
CSVVTGPGYEQYF
TGCAGCGTCGTGACTGGACCCGGGTACGAGCAGTACTTC
>TRBJ1-1|.|TRBV6-2/TRBV6-3|many
CASSYSGLKGNTEAFF
TGTGCCAGCAGTTACTCCGGTTTAAAGGGGAACACTGAAGCTTTCTTT
>TRBJ2-5|.|TRBV11-2|many
CASSPELGVETQYF
TGTGCCAGCAGCCCAGAGCTGGGGGTAGAGACCCAGTACTTC
>TRBJ2-7|.|TRBV2|many
CASSELPQYEQYF
TGTGCCAGCAGTGAACTGCCCCAATACGAGCAGTACTTC
>TRBJ2-3|TRBD2|TRBV4-3|many
CASSQDASGRGDTQYF
TGCGCCAGCAGCCAAGACGCTAGCGGGAGAGGGGATACGCAGTATTTT
>TRBJ1-1|.|TRBV29-1|many
CSVGHYAEAFF
TGCAGCGTAGGACATTACGCTGAAGCTTTCTTT
>TRBJ2-1|TRBD1|TRBV19|many
CASSNTGQGASEQFF
TGTGCCAGTAGTAACACGGGACAGGGGGCTAGTGAGCAGTTCTTC
>TRBJ2-7|.|TRBV27|.
CASSPPGLTNYEQYF
TGTGCCAGCAGTCCCCCCGGTCTGACTAACTACGAGCAGTACTTC
>TRBJ2-1|TRBD2|TRBV4-2|many
CASSQVGASGYNEQFF
TGTGCCAGCAGCCAAGTCGGGGCTAGCGGCTACAATGAGCAGTTCTTC
>TRBJ1-2|TRBD1|TRBV20-1|many
CSAKTGNYGYTF
TGCAGTGCTAAGACAGGGAACTATGGCTACACCTTC
>TRBJ2-7|TRBD1|TRBV27|.
CASSYRDRSSYEQYF
TGTGCCAGCAGTTACCGGGACAGGAGCTCCTACGAGCAGTACTTC
>TRBJ1-5|TRBD1|TRBV7-2|many
CASSLGDRGLFNQPQHF
TGTGCCAGCAGCTTAGGCGACAGGGGGCTTTTCAATCAGCCCCAGCATTTT
>TRBJ2-6|.|TRBV5-5|many
CASSLAGSGANVLTF
TGTGCCAGCAGCTTGGCAGGGTCTGGGGCCAACGTCCTGACTTTC
>TRBJ2-5|.|TRBV6-1|.
CASSPEETQYF
TGTGCCAGCAGCCCAGAAGAGACCCAGTACTTC
>TRBJ2-5|TRBD1|TRBV15|many
CATSRGQGETQYF
TGTGCCACCAGCCGCGGACAGGGAGAGACCCAGTACTTC
>TRBJ2-5|.|TRBV29-1|many
CSVWGREGTQYF
TGCAGCGTTTGGGGCAGGGAAGGGACCCAGTACTTC
>TRBJ2-1|.|TRBV4-3|many
CASSQDGANEQFF
TGCGCCAGCAGCCAAGACGGAGCCAATGAGCAGTTCTTC
>TRBJ1-1|TRBD1|TRBV20-1|many
CSAIGTGGRAFF
TGCAGTGCAATCGGGACAGGGGGAAGAGCTTTCTTT
>TRBJ2-1|.|TRBV29-1|many
CSVILPGERNEQFF
TGCAGCGTTATCTTACCGGGAGAAAGAAATGAGCAGTTCTTC
>TRBJ2-1|TRBD2|TRBV7-9|many
CASSFRGLAGYGDEQFF
TGTGCCAGCAGCTTCCGAGGACTAGCCGGCTACGGGGATGAGCAGTTCTTC
>TRBJ2-5|TRBD2|TRBV7-7|many
CASSLDAGGGGETQYF
TGTGCCAGCAGCTTAGACGCGGGAGGTGGCGGAGAGACCCAGTACTTC
>TRBJ1-1|.|TRBV3-1|.
CASSHYDRRATEAFF
TGTGCCAGCAGCCATTACGATCGACGGGCGACTGAAGCTTTCTTT
>TRBJ1-2|.|TRBV4-1|many
CASSQTETAQYGYTF
TGCGCCAGCAGCCAGACCGAGACAGCACAGTATGGCTACACCTTC
>TRBJ1-5|.|TRBV6-2/TRBV6-3|.
CASSWPVGSPNQPQHF
TGTGCCAGCAGTTGGCCAGTAGGATCTCCCAATCAGCCCCAGCATTTT
>TRBJ1-2|TRBD1|TRBV12-3/TRBV12-4|many
CASSPGGGGYTF
TGTGCCAGCAGCCCAGGGGGCGGGGGCTACACCTTC
>TRBJ2-1|TRBD2|TRBV29-1|many
CSVGLAGYNEQFF
TGCAGCGTGGGACTAGCGGGATACAATGAGCAGTTCTTC
>TRBJ2-7|.|TRBV5-5|many
CASSPPGRFLDTYEQYF
TGTGCCAGCAGCCCCCCTGGCAGATTCCTCGACACCTACGAGCAGTACTTC
>TRBJ2-4|.|TRBV30|many
CASAPGAKNIQYF
TGTGCCTCGGCCCCAGGGGCCAAAAACATTCAGTACTTC
>TRBJ1-5|TRBD1|TRBV6-1|.
CASSPGQGAGQPQHF
TGTGCCAGCAGTCCTGGGCAGGGGGCAGGTCAGCCCCAGCATTTT
>TRBJ1-5|.|TRBV7-9|.
CASSSSGSDQPQHF
TGTGCCAGCAGCTCGTCGGGTAGCGATCAGCCCCAGCATTTT
>TRBJ2-1|TRBD2|TRBV7-8|many
CASGGTSGKGAYNEQFF
TGTGCCAGCGGCGGTACTAGCGGGAAGGGGGCCTACAATGAGCAGTTCTTC
>TRBJ2-5|.|TRBV28|many
CASYAGAETQYF
TGTGCCAGCTACGCCGGGGCCGAGACCCAGTACTTC
>TRBJ2-7|.|TRBV19|few
CASRGYSYEQYF
TGTGCCAGTCGGGGGTACTCCTACGAGCAGTACTTC
>TRBJ1-5|.|TRBV6-2/TRBV6-3|many
CASSTWSSGQPQHF
TGTGCCAGCAGTACCTGGAGTTCTGGTCAGCCCCAGCATTTT
>TRBJ2-1|TRBD2|TRBV29-1|many
CSERRAGRNNEQFF
TGCAGCGAGCGAAGAGCGGGAAGGAACAATGAGCAGTTCTTC